A selection of T cell receptor beta chains follows, all from one sample in a study of blood T cell repertoires in COVID-19. Measured with immunoSEQ multiplex PCR; TCRdb has only the in-frame clones, and not every one. Counted here are 250,000 to 300,000 clones, about 81% occurring once; the ten biggest clones make up roughly 4%. The specimen sequenced was PBMCs or T cells enriched from blood (not recorded which). The source of these receptors is a man younger than 45 with acute COVID-19. The conserved cysteine and the conserved F or W are not part of the CDR3 here. Clone size is given for some rows only: seen once, a few or many times, or a class if the clone is expanded.

few	TRBJ1-5	TRBV28	12	ATFTLRDNQPQH
NA	TRBJ1-5	TRBV6-5	11	ASSSTGFQPQH
once	TRBJ2-1	TRBV25-1	12	ASSDRRNYNEQF
NA	TRBJ1-5	TRBV2	12	ASGRPGREGPQH
NA	TRBJ2-3	TRBV20-1	15	SASATPRDRGTDTQY
NA	TRBJ2-1	TRBV6-1	12	ASSDLTSASEQF
NA	TRBJ1-2	TRBV24-1	14	ATSDHGQSLRDGYT
NA	TRBJ1-1	TRBV5-8	13	ASSIRDKLYTEAF
once	TRBJ2-2	TRBV29-1	12	SVDGTGLRGELF
NA	TRBJ2-5	TRBV7-2	13	ASIPGGPGMETQY
once	TRBJ1-6	TRBV7-2	11	ASSLESPSALH
few	TRBJ1-6	TRBV7-2	14	ASSSGTGTRNSPLH
NA	TRBJ1-2	TRBV3-1/TRBV3-2	10	ASSFHRGGYT
NA	TRBJ1-1	TRBV5-1	13	ASSGQTGVNTEAF
NA	TRBJ1-3	TRBV7-9	15	ASSQTRLQDSGNTIY
NA	TRBJ2-5	TRBV3-1/TRBV3-2	12	ASTETSGQETQY
once	TRBJ1-6	TRBV6-6	14	ASSPTRQGHNSPLH
few	TRBJ2-1	TRBV14	12	ASSPTRTFNEQF
NA	TRBJ1-1	TRBV5-1	15	ASSPTGATLVNTEAF
NA	TRBJ2-2	TRBV2	12	ASRKGVDTGELF
NA	TRBJ1-6	TRBV1	15	TSSQDRDRGFGSPLH
NA	TRBJ2-6	TRBV5-8	18	ASSRDRVGQRASGANVLT
few	TRBJ1-2	TRBV9	11	ASSVSGGDGYT
NA	TRBJ2-3	TRBV28	14	ASRILGDRGTDTQY
few	TRBJ1-1	TRBV19	13	ASSVDRVITAEAF
once	TRBJ2-1	TRBV24-1	14	ATSDLPLGRNNEQF